This TCR beta chain came from a study of T cell responses to AZD1222 COVID-19 vaccine. Broader study findings: Spike-specific TCR depth and breadth grew after two AZD1222 doses.

The CDR3 contains 15 residues. V shed 6 bases and J 4 bases; nucleotides not matched to a gene: 8. Germline CDR1 SGHNT, CDR2 YENEEA. Comment on this clone: What it recognizes is unknown.

This table comes from immunoSEQ multiplex PCR, and its TCRdb copy is limited to in-frame clones, with some not included. The sample contains about 130,000 clones, roughly nine tenths of which appear only once. The material sequenced was peripheral blood, taken on day 0 of AZD1222 vaccination. The sequence was obtained from an adult in good health. The chain employs TRBV11-3 and TRBJ2-2, with 7 bases fitting TRBD1. The CDR3 region is CASSFTGVTTGELFF. CDR3 nucleotide sequence: TGTGCCAGCAGTTTTACAGGGGTCACCACCGGGGAGCTGTTTTTT.